This record looks at one T cell receptor (beta chain) sequence and its context. Its target is unknown. Trimming took off 6 bases at V and 4 bases at J, with 19 bases between the two ends. Germline assignment: CDR1 MNHNY and CDR2 SVGAGI (reference sequence). The CDR3 runs to 16 residues. Sorting isolated naive CD8 T cells as CD8+CD4-CCR7+CD45RA+ events. This specimen belongs to a study of molecular identifiers for immune sequencing clone quantification. Study results and limitations: Over 98% of effector molecules, but under 1% in naive cells, were held by clones with more than 20 RNA copies.

TCRdb passed the PCR reads through MiXCR, listing each CDR3 protein once. This repertoire shows a few hundred thousand distinct CDR3 sequences, roughly a quarter found once; its top ten account for about 0.74%. The chain carries TRBV6-6 and TRBJ2-1; a possible D gene is TRBD1 (7 bases). The TCR comes from a human donor in good health. Some libraries in this study had Jurkat cell RNA spiked in. The specimen was naive CD8+ T cells from blood, with Jurkat cell RNA spiked in. Stated subset: FACS-sorted CD8+CD4-CCR7+CD45RA+ naive T cells. The CDR3 nucleotides are TGTGCCAGCAGCCCGGCGAGGGGGGACAGTTACAATGAGCAGTTCTTC. This gives the protein CASSPARGDSYNEQFF.